This T cell receptor beta chain was observed in a study of cytomegalovirus exposure and HLA in healthy donors (dated by TCRdb to the late 2010s). The study in broad terms: According to a later analysis, one platform produced both the 110 or so validation repertoires and the roughly 650 repertoires of the first cohort. The study was designed to test whether signatures of past pathogen exposure could be identified by cataloging public T cell receptors. The study combined high-throughput TCR immunosequencing, statistical association of individual TCRs with disease status, and machine learning to predict cytomegalovirus infection status. A separate validation cohort of about 110 different subjects was used in addition to the approximately 700-subject first cohort. Broader findings and caveats from the paper: All 110 or so repertoires were used to score co-occurrence in the validation cohort in a later analysis, because that analysis had no HLA typing for the cohort. Most TCR sequences were observed very rarely across donors, whereas some public TCRs were present in many individuals. Subsequent analysis determined that TCRs grouped into clusters in the first cohort also showed a tendency toward co-occurrence across the 130 or so validation repertoires, and 94% of cluster scores exceeded 0. The study listed 150 to 200 TCR beta chains as associated with cytomegalovirus. In vitro tests confirmed that a few of the cytomegalovirus-associated TCR beta chains recognize cytomegalovirus antigens. The authors suggested that the approach could potentially be generalized to other disease states and immunological phenotypes. The classifier was reported to diagnose cytomegalovirus status with high specificity and sensitivity in both the original and validation cohorts.

As encoded in the germline V gene, CDR1 is MGHRA while CDR2 is YSYEKL. Unmatched junction bases come to 2, with V trimmed by 1 base and J by 2 bases. The CDR3, from cysteine to phenylalanine, totals 16 residues. Here the CDR3 DNA is all that survives: 48 bases in frame from base 1. Receptor amplification or capture employed the immunoSEQ multiplex PCR assay. The authors processed their data as follows. To diagnose cytomegalovirus status from the catalog of TCR beta chain sequences, a statistical classification framework was built. Not all clones reach the TCRdb copy of this immuneACCESS table, which keeps in-frame sequences only. Checked studies attribute under half of the gap to unresolved V genes and leave the rest unexplained. V, J and clone size were drawn from that table, and D and trimming were deduced from the DNA. The sample table lists 110,000 to 150,000 clones, more than 85% of them with a count of one. The ten top clones hold about 0.75% of the sample.

With respect to this clone: Its antigen target is currently unknown. Base quality data are lacking; no much larger clone is found one base away.

Separate from the roughly 630-subject first cohort, the validation cohort of about 120 subjects was the group to which the donors belonged. The sample comprised PBMCs. The sequence was collected from a man between 18 and 35 years old in good health and CMV-seronegative. The sequence is built from TRBV4-1 and TRBJ2-3; 11 bases in between match TRBD2. The sequence in DNA is TGCGCCAGCAGCCAAGGACTAGCGGGGAACACAGATACGCAGTATTTT. Translated, it gives CASSQGLAGNTDTQYF.